Listed below are T cell receptor beta chains from one sample, sequenced in a study of blood T cell repertoires in COVID-19. Produced via immunoSEQ multiplex PCR; TCRdb's table is partial and in-frame only. The data hold 150,000 to 200,000 clones, with about nine tenths observed a single time. Sequences were obtained from peripheral blood. Every receptor here comes from a woman in her 70s with acute or convalescent COVID-19. Both conserved end residues are part of each CDR3. D genes are given only for firm matches. The size entry is marked missing in some rows and otherwise reads once, few, many or a size class.

D gene	CDR3 length	clone size	V gene	J gene	CDR3 DNA	CDR3 protein
TRBD1	14	NA	TRBV28	TRBJ1-6	TGTGCCAGCAGTCCTCGGACAGGGGTTTCACCCCTCCACTTT	CASSPRTGVSPLHF
NA	14	once	TRBV6-5	TRBJ2-5	TGTGCCAGCAGTAAAAGTGGGGAGTGGGAGACCCAGTACTTC	CASSKSGEWETQYF
NA	13	NA	TRBV6-5	TRBJ1-2	TGTGCCAGCAGTTACAGGGGTGGCTATGGCTACACCTTC	CASSYRGGYGYTF
NA	15	once	TRBV4-3	TRBJ1-2	TGCGCCAGCAGCCCCAACCCCTCAGGGAACTATGGCTACACCTTC	CASSPNPSGNYGYTF
NA	13	NA	TRBV7-2	TRBJ1-1	TGTGCCAGCAGCTCAACACTGAACACTGAAGCTTTCTTT	CASSSTLNTEAFF
NA	13	once	TRBV10-3	TRBJ1-4	TGTGCCATCAGTGGGCAGAAGAATGAAAAACTGTTTTTT	CAISGQKNEKLFF
TRBD1	15	NA	TRBV10-3	TRBJ2-1	TGTGCCATCAGTGAGTGGGGACAGTTAGGGAGTGAGCAGTTCTTC	CAISEWGQLGSEQFF
NA	12	NA	TRBV6-1	TRBJ2-7	TGTGCCAGCAGTGACAGGGGCCACGAGCAGTACTTC	CASSDRGHEQYF
NA	14	NA	TRBV7-2	TRBJ1-1	TGTGCCAGCAGCTTAGTGGGGGGAAACACTGAAGCTTTCTTT	CASSLVGGNTEAFF
TRBD2	18	NA	TRBV29-1	TRBJ2-1	TGCAGCCTCACTAGAGATCGGCCGGGACTAGCGGGCCCAGGGGAGCAGTTCTTC	CSLTRDRPGLAGPGEQFF
TRBD1	15	NA	TRBV7-2	TRBJ2-7	TGTGCCAGCAGCTTGGGACAGGGCCGATCCTACGAGCAGTACTTC	CASSLGQGRSYEQYF
NA	13	once	TRBV13	TRBJ2-1	TGTGCCAGCAGCTTAGACCGGGACAATGAGCAGTTCTTC	CASSLDRDNEQFF
TRBD1	16	NA	TRBV20-1	TRBJ1-6	TGCAGTGCTAGTTGGGGCAGGGGGCCGTATAATTCACCCCTCCACTTT	CSASWGRGPYNSPLHF
TRBD1	14	once	TRBV6-5	TRBJ2-1	TGTGCCAGCAGAATGGACAGGGGCGGCAATGAGCAGTTCTTC	CASRMDRGGNEQFF
NA	15	few	TRBV7-9	TRBJ1-5	TGTGCCAGCAGCTTGACAGAACTTAGCAATCAGCCCCAGCATTTT	CASSLTELSNQPQHF
TRBD1	16	NA	TRBV20-1	TRBJ1-5	TGCAGTGCTAGTGGTCAGGGGGATTATAGCAATCAGCCCCAGCATTTT	CSASGQGDYSNQPQHF